This TCR beta chain was profiled in a study of a mutant IDH1 vaccine in newly diagnosed glioma. Study background: The initiation of vaccination occurred 4-6 weeks after radiotherapy alone, or with temozolomide cycles. Previous treatment comprised radiotherapy, temozolomide, or both, mostly both. Regarding the study as a whole: Among patients, around 93% showed immune responses induced by the vaccine.

This CDR3 contains 16 residues. CDR1 and CDR2 (germline): MNHNS, SASEGT. Losses at the gene ends were 2 bases for V and 7 bases for J; bases not matched to a gene: 6. With respect to this clone: The antigen is undetermined.

TCRdb's table, derived via immunoSEQ multiplex PCR, lists solely in-frame clones and lacks some. The repertoire holds tens of thousands of clones, with over 75% as singletons. The time point here: week 23, last vaccination. Each vaccine dose was 300 ug of mutant IDH1 20-mer peptide, with topical imiquimod. The sequence derives from a man aged 18 to 30 with glioma. The chain is built from TRBV6-1 and TRBJ2-2; 11 nucleotides line up with TRBD1. The material sequenced was PBMCs, taken from a glioma patient whose treatment included an IDH1 peptide vaccine. CDR3 sequence (DNA): TGTGCCAGCAGTGAAAGGACAGGGGGCCCAGGCGGGGAGCTGTTTTTT. As protein: CASSERTGGPGGELFF.